These 6 T cell receptor beta chains originate from one sample sequenced in a study of blood T cell repertoires in COVID-19. Clones were sequenced by immunoSEQ multiplex PCR, and TCRdb holds only the in-frame ones, with some missing. The sample contains about 300,000 clones, roughly 86% of which appear only once. Sequencing input: peripheral blood. The receptors shown here come from a woman aged 25 to 45 with COVID-19, enrolled during active disease.

The V call is TRBV19, the J call TRBJ2-3, with 8 bases identical to TRBD1. CDR1 is LNHDA and CDR2 is SQIVND in the germline V gene (reference sequence). This CDR3 is 15 amino acids long. Unmatched junction bases numbered 7, after V lost 6 bases and J lost 2 bases. CDR3 bases: TGTGCCAGTAGACGAAGGGACAGGCCCACAGATACGCAGTATTTT. This encodes CASRRRDRPTDTQYF. Together with reference TRBV19 and TRBJ2-3, the CDR3 gives the full variable domain: DGGITQSPKYLFRKEGQNVTLSCEQNLNHDAMYWYRQDPGQGLRLIYYSQIVNDFQKGDIAEGYSVSREKKESFPLTVTSAQKNPTAFYLCASRRRDRPTDTQYFGPGTRLTVL.

This clone came up a few times. This chain connects TRBV6-6 to TRBJ1-2; 7 bases match TRBD1. The CDR3 spans 13 residues. V was pared by 6 bases and J by 2 bases, with 3 bases of the junction left unmatched. CDR1 MNHNY and CDR2 SVGAGI come from the germline V gene (reference sequence). As DNA, the CDR3 is TGTGCCAGCAGCTTACAGGGGAACTATGGCTACACCTTC. Translating it yields CASSLQGNYGYTF.

The chain couples TRBV19 to TRBJ1-2; D unclear. Germline values: CDR1 LNHDA, CDR2 SQIVND (reference sequence). The CDR3 is made up of 11 amino acids. V lost 7 bases and J 8 bases, leaving 11 bases between the germline ends. The CDR3 region is CASKREGGYTF. CDR3 DNA: TGTGCCAGTAAACGGGAGGGAGGCTACACCTTC.

The rearrangement joins TRBV10-1 to TRBJ2-2, with D unresolved. The germline CDR1 and CDR2 sequences are WNHNN and SYGVQD (reference sequence). CDR3 length equals 12 residues. Trimming removed 5 bases at V and 5 bases at J, with 6 bases between. The chain's CDR3 is CASSLGTGELFF. The DNA for the CDR3 is TGCGCCAGCAGTCTAGGAACCGGGGAGCTGTTTTTT.

The chain combines TRBV7-9 with TRBJ2-2; the match to TRBD1 covers 7 bases. Germline V CDR1 and CDR2: SEHNR, FQNEAQ (reference sequence). This CDR3 comprises 16 residues. J lost 1 base, V lost 5 bases, and 7 bases had no gene match. The CDR3 protein is CASSAKGTENTGELFF. The CDR3 DNA is TGTGCCAGCAGCGCGAAAGGGACAGAGAACACCGGGGAGCTGTTTTTT.

The V gene is TRBV14, the J gene TRBJ2-3; D may be TRBD2 (5 bases). Germline lookup yields CDR1 SGHDN and CDR2 FVKESK. This CDR3 has 16 amino acids. With 0 bases removed from V and 3 bases from J, the gap between germline ends came to 13 bases. The CDR3 DNA reads TGTGCCAGCAGCCAAGATCGAGGGTTTGGGACAGATACGCAGTATTTT. This codes for CASSQDRGFGTDTQYF. Drawing the rest from reference TRBV14 and TRBJ2-3, the complete variable domain is EAGVTQFPSHSVIEKGQTVTLRCDPISGHDNLYWYRRVMGKEIKFLLHFVKESKQDESGMPNNRFLAERTGGTYSTLKVQPAELEDSGVYFCASSQDRGFGTDTQYFGPGTRLTVL.